Included here is one TCR beta chain sequence, with context. Its specificity is unknown. The sample originates from a study of cytomegalovirus exposure and HLA in healthy donors. Findings and limits, study-wide: Most subjects had HLA-A and HLA-B alleles reportedly predicted accurately by TCR beta sequences. Among TCR sequences, most were rare, though some public TCRs appeared in many donors.

PCR employed 60 Vbeta and 13 Jbeta primers. Profiled with immunoSEQ multiplex PCR; TCRdb holds only in-frame clones, not every one. Here the sample spans roughly 93,000 clones, around 78% being singletons. Germline CDR1 and CDR2: LNHDA and SQIVND (reference sequence). This CDR3 comprises 15 residues. V lost 3 bases and J 2 bases, leaving 13 bases between the germline ends. The specimen sequenced was PBMCs. This sequence joins TRBV19 and TRBJ1-1; no clear D. The TCR was taken from a man aged 30 to 39 in good health and CMV-seronegative. Here the CDR3 reads CASSIAGQLNTEAFF. CDR3 DNA: TGTGCCAGTAGTATTGCGGGCCAGCTAAACACTGAAGCTTTCTTT.